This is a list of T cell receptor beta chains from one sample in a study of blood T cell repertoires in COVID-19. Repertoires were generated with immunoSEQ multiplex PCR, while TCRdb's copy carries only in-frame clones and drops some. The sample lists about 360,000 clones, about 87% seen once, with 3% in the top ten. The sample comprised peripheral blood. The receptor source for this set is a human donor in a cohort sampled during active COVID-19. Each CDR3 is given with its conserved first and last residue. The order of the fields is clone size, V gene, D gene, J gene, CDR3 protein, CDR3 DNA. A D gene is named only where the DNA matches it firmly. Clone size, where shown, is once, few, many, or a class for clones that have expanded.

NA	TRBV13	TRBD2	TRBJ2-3	CASSFEGLGTDTQYF	TGTGCCAGCAGCTTCGAGGGACTAGGAACAGATACGCAGTATTTT
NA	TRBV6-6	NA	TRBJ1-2	CASKSRGGNYGYTF	TGTGCCAGCAAGTCAAGGGGGGGAAACTATGGCTACACCTTC
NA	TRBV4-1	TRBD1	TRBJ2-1	CASSLRVLGQVIGSEQFF	TGCGCCAGCAGCCTTCGGGTCCTGGGACAGGTAATCGGTAGTGAGCAGTTCTTC
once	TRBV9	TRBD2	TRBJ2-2	CASSVEGLAGDGELFF	TGTGCCAGCAGCGTAGAGGGACTAGCGGGAGACGGGGAGCTGTTTTTT
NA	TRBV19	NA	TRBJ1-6	CASSTHSGNDSPLHF	TGTGCCAGTAGTACCCACTCCGGTAATGATTCACCCCTCCACTTT
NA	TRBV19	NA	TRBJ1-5	CASRDITGSSDQPQHF	TGTGCCAGTAGAGATATTACAGGGTCAAGCGATCAGCCCCAGCATTTT
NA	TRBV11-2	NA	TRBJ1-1	CASSPAGSSNTEAFF	TGTGCCAGCAGCCCTGCTGGCAGTTCGAACACTGAAGCTTTCTTT
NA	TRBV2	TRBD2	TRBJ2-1	CASSEGREGLGEQFF	TGTGCCAGCAGTGAAGGGCGGGAGGGCCTGGGTGAGCAGTTCTTC
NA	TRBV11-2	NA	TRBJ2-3	CASSPDASSTDTQYF	TGTGCCAGCAGCCCCGATGCCAGTAGCACAGATACGCAGTATTTT
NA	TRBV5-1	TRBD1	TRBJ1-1	CASSLTGGTEAFF	TGCGCCAGCAGCTTAACAGGGGGGACTGAAGCTTTCTTT